Presented here are 14 T cell receptor beta chains from one specimen sequenced in a study of blood T cell repertoires in COVID-19. Produced via immunoSEQ multiplex PCR; TCRdb's table is partial and in-frame only. The sample has more than 95,000 clones, 87% seen once; the top ten hold approximately 7.7%. Material: peripheral blood. Every receptor here comes from a human donor in a cohort sampled during active COVID-19.

This chain links TRBV10-2 with TRBJ2-7; tentative D call: TRBD2 (6 bases). The CDR3 consists of 16 residues. The germline gives CDR1 WSHSY, CDR2 SAAADI. Trimming took off 2 bases at V and 0 bases at J, with 14 bases between the two ends. The CDR3, as DNA: TGCGCCAGCAGTGAGCAGGGCGGGATTGGCTCCTACGAGCAGTACTTC. It specifies CASSEQGGIGSYEQYF.

V is TRBV24-1 and J is TRBJ1-4, with a weak D call TRBD1 (5 bases). This CDR3 has 15 amino acids. The V gene's germline CDR1 is KGHDR and CDR2 SFDVKD. The V and J ends lost 4 bases and 7 bases respectively, with 15 bases between them. This chain's CDR3 is CATSDLDQGGEKLFF. For the CDR3, the DNA is TGTGCCACCAGTGACCTTGACCAGGGTGGTGAAAAACTGTTTTTT.

As DNA, the CDR3 is TGTGCCACCCAGCAAGGCAGTGGAGGCACAGATACGCAGTATTTT. Translated, it gives CATQQGSGGTDTQYF. The genes are TRBV18 and TRBJ2-3, with no clear D. V lost 10 bases, J lost 1 base, and 18 bases lay in between. The CDR3 has 15 amino acids. In germline, CDR1 is KGHSH, CDR2 LQKENI.

The CDR3 coding sequence is TGTGCTAGTGGTTTGGAAAGGCAGGGTCGGTACGAGCAGTACTTC. Translation: CASGLERQGRYEQYF. The genes are TRBV12-5 and TRBJ2-7; tentatively, D is TRBD1 (5 bases). CDR1 and CDR2 from the germline V gene are LGHNT and FRNRAP. Trimming left V 1 base short and J 4 bases short, with 14 bases between. The length of the CDR3 is 15 residues.

V and J are TRBV27 and TRBJ1-2, with 8 bases matching TRBD1. The germline gives CDR1 MNHEY, CDR2 SMNVEV (reference sequence). The CDR3 sequence is 16 residues long. V was clipped by 3 bases and J by 5 bases; unmatched bases: 11. CDR3 sequence: CASSFWEPTGGYGYTF. The CDR3 bases are TGTGCCAGCAGTTTCTGGGAACCCACAGGGGGTTATGGCTACACCTTC.

This clone has a handful of counts. V gene TRBV9 combines with J gene TRBJ2-7, with TRBD2 identical over 8 bases. J was trimmed by 0 bases and V by 0 bases; bases with no gene match: 2. The CDR3 is 15 amino acids. The germline CDR1 and CDR2 sequences are SGDLS and YYNGEE. CDR3 region: CASSVDGTSSYEQYF. The CDR3 DNA reads TGTGCCAGCAGCGTAGATGGGACTAGCTCCTACGAGCAGTACTTC.

This clone was seen only a few times. V gene TRBV7-9 combines with J gene TRBJ2-2, with 9 positions matching TRBD2. This CDR3 comprises 16 residues. V shed 3 bases, J shed 2 bases, and the junction held 4 bases outside the gene matches. CDR1 SEHNR and CDR2 FQNEAQ come from the germline V gene (reference sequence). In DNA form, the CDR3 reads TGTGCCAGCAGCTTCTATAGCGGGGGAAACACCGGGGAGCTGTTTTTT. Translating gives CASSFYSGGNTGELFF. Full variable domain (outside the CDR3, taken from reference TRBV7-9 and TRBJ2-2): DTGVSQNPRHKITKRGQNVTFRCDPISEHNRLYWYRQTLGQGPEFLTYFQNEAQLEKSRLLSDRFSAERPKGSFSTLEIQRTEQGDSAMYLCASSFYSGGNTGELFFGEGSRLTVL.

The chain links TRBV18 to TRBJ1-1; D is ambiguous. The germline V and J ends were trimmed by 3 bases and 0 bases, with 5 bases remaining between them. CDR1 and CDR2 from the germline V gene are KGHSH and LQKENI. CDR3 length equals 13 residues. The CDR3 DNA follows: TGTGCCAGCTCACCTTATATGAACACTGAAGCTTTCTTT. It encodes CASSPYMNTEAFF. Using reference TRBV18 and TRBJ1-1 for the parts outside the CDR3, the full variable domain is NAGVMQNPRHLVRRRGQEARLRCSPMKGHSHVYWYRQLPEEGLKFMVYLQKENIIDESGMPKERFSAEFPKEGPSILRIQQVVRGDSAAYFCASSPYMNTEAFFGQGTRLTVV.

The genes are TRBV27 and TRBJ1-2; D is uncertain. Germline V gene lookup returns CDR1 MNHEY and CDR2 SMNVEV (reference sequence). This CDR3 is 16 amino acids long. Trimming left V 8 bases short and J 4 bases short, with 23 bases between. The CDR3, as DNA: TGTGCCAGCGCCACACTTAGCCGCCAAGGAGGCTATGGCTACACCTTC. Encoded protein: CASATLSRQGGYGYTF.

Concerning this clone: Sequence at one end of the junction differs from germline and may be a read error. The V gene is TRBV7-7, the J gene TRBJ2-5; TRBD2 matches at 7 bases. The germline V gene encodes CDR1 SSHAT and CDR2 FNYEAQ (reference sequence). This CDR3 has 16 residues. This CDR3 reads CASSSGTGGSSETQYF. CDR3 sequence (DNA): TGTGCTAGCAGCTCGGGGACGGGGGGTAGTTCAGAGACCCAGTACTTC.

The chain couples TRBV5-6 to TRBJ2-5; D remains unclear. This CDR3 has 13 amino acids. Looked up from germline, CDR1 is SGHDT and CDR2 is YYEEEE. The germline V and J ends were trimmed by 5 bases and 0 bases, with 8 bases remaining between them. CDR3 region: CASRQTNQETQYF. The DNA of the CDR3 is TGTGCCAGCAGACAGACCAACCAAGAGACCCAGTACTTC.

The chain combines TRBV12-3 or TRBV12-4 with TRBJ2-7, with D possibly matching TRBD1 (6 bases). The CDR3 has 13 residues. The ends were cut back, 3 bases at V and 5 bases at J, with 11 bases in the middle. In DNA form, the CDR3 reads TGTGCCAGCAGTTTCAGAGGGGGAGACGAGCAGTACTTC. Its translation is CASSFRGGDEQYF.

This chain connects TRBV6-1 to TRBJ1-6; 7 bases line up with TRBD1. The V gene's germline CDR1 is MNHNS and CDR2 SASEGT. V trimming: 3 bases; J trimming: 10 bases; junction bases outside the gene matches: 12. The CDR3 consists of 16 residues. The CDR3, as DNA: TGTGCCAGCAGTGACCCGAGGGGGCAGGGTGGCTCACCCCTCCACTTT. This sequence encodes CASSDPRGQGGSPLHF.

The chain carries TRBV6-6 and TRBJ1-1; 7 positions agree with TRBD1. The CDR3 is made up of 13 amino acids. V gave up 10 bases and J gave up 2 bases; unmatched junction bases: 7. Looked up from germline, CDR1 is MNHNY and CDR2 is SVGAGI (reference sequence). CDR3 sequence reads: CANKGASNTEAFF. The CDR3 DNA follows: TGTGCCAACAAGGGGGCTAGCAACACTGAAGCTTTCTTT.